The table lists the clone carrying this T cell receptor beta chain with a few counts. In the source study's methods: Amplification from reference gene primers served as the basis for estimated nucleated cell counts. Sequencing used immunoSEQ multiplex PCR; TCRdb keeps in-frame clones, though not all of them. That table furnishes V, J and clone size, whereas the DNA furnished D and trimming. The data show hundreds of thousands of clones, with around 80% seen just once and 15% to 20% held by the top ten. This sample is part of a study of blood T cell repertoires in COVID-19. The wider study: Whether acute or convalescent, the COVID-19 samples came from the United States, Italy and Spain. PBMCs, B-cell-depleted T cells, or T cells provided the cDNA or gDNA that made up the material.

Input material: peripheral blood. This receptor was taken from a woman older than 75 with active or convalescent COVID-19.

CDR3 sequence (DNA): TGTGCCAGCAGCTTCGGGGGTACCTACGAGCAGTACTTC. This codes for CASSFGGTYEQYF. This chain connects TRBV5-8 to TRBJ2-7; D is perhaps TRBD2 (6 bases). CDR3 length: 13 residues. The germline V gene encodes CDR1 SGHTS and CDR2 YDEGEE. V gave up 2 bases and J gave up 2 bases, with 8 bases separating them.